A few counts support the clone carrying this T cell receptor (beta chain). Its antigen is still unknown. In TCRdb, the RT-PCR reads were re-called with MiXCR into one record per CDR3 protein. Altogether some 800,000 distinct CDR3 sequences are present, 21% being singletons, with the ten largest covering roughly 10%. This sample was included in a study of response to subunit inactivated influenza vaccine. The V end lost 3 bases, the J end lost 3 bases, and 12 bases lay between the germline ends. The CDR3 has 14 residues. Findings and caveats of the study: It was suggested by the authors that few new T cells are recruited by each seasonal influenza vaccination.

The chain uses TRBV12-3 or TRBV12-4 and TRBJ2-7, with a weak D call TRBD2 (5 bases). This receptor was obtained from a man in his forties or fifties who received an inactivated influenza vaccine. The input for sequencing was PBMCs from blood, taken 5 days after vaccination. The CDR3 spells CASSFAPGIYEQYF. CDR3 coding DNA: TGTGCCAGCAGTTTCGCTCCGGGGATCTACGAGCAGTACTTC.